Sequencing of this T cell receptor beta chain was carried out in a study of Ad26.COV2.S vaccination and SARS-CoV-2 variants. As for the study in general: As a participant in COV1001, the donor was in the Ad26.COV2.S trial arm. In the study, Ad26.COV2.S was injected intramuscularly once, or twice 56 days apart.

This CDR3 spans 19 amino acids. Between the trimmed V and J ends, which lost 1 base and 6 bases, there was a span of 21 bases. Germline V lookup: CDR1 KGHDR, CDR2 SFDVKD. Libraries were prepared by immunoSEQ multiplex PCR; TCRdb keeps only in-frame clonotypes and omits some of them. Of about 680,000 clones detected, around 90% appear once; the ten largest clones hold about 1.5%. Treatment meaning: about 20 received Ad26.COV2.S at low or high dose, single or two shots; several received placebo; per-sample allocation not given. Day 63 following the first vaccine or placebo injection was when the samples were taken. Vaccination used an Ad26 vector expressing Wuhan-strain SARS-CoV-2 spike.

Specimen: peripheral blood, collected in a trial of Ad26.COV2.S vaccine versus placebo. The chain recombines TRBV24-1 with TRBJ1-6; weak D call: TRBD1 (5 bases). The clonotype comes from a person between 18 and 60 years old who received the Ad26.COV2.S COVID-19 vaccine or a placebo. CDR3 in amino acids: CATSDLADPGLACNSPLHF. The DNA for the CDR3 is TGTGCCACCAGTGATTTAGCTGACCCAGGGCTTGCCTGTAATTCACCCCTCCACTTT.